Sequencing of this TCR beta chain was carried out in a study of CD8 T cells in Susac syndrome. Regarding the study as a whole: Regarding the TCR sequencing and HLA analysis, the study admitted that a relatively small number of individuals were involved.

As regards this clonotype: Antigen unknown.

Random hexamers were used to reverse transcribe 0.5 to 1 ug of RNA. An immunoSEQ multiplex PCR generated amplified TCR beta CDR3 products spanning 54 Vbeta and 13 Jbeta. TCRdb passed the immunoSEQ multiplex PCR reads through MiXCR, listing each CDR3 protein once. The sample records some 170,000 distinct CDR3 sequences, approximately 94% being singletons. Control patients had untreated stable or active relapsing-remitting multiple sclerosis by revised McDonald criteria. Negative magnetic isolation gave CD8+ and CD4+ cells; FACS enriched CD8+ TEMRA. The sequenced sample consisted of CD4+ T cells from PBMCs. This TCR was sampled from a human donor with multiple sclerosis.

The CDR3: CASTRGASSSYNEQFF. CDR3 DNA sequence: TGTGCCAGCACCCGAGGGGCTTCCAGCTCCTACAATGAGCAGTTCTTC. The chain employs TRBV9 and TRBJ2-1; D may match TRBD1 or TRBD2 (5 bases each). This CDR3 has 16 amino acids. Germline V lookup: CDR1 SGDLS, CDR2 YYNGEE. Trimming left V 6 bases short and J 0 bases short, with 16 bases between.